This entry lists 18 T cell receptor beta chains sequenced from one sample in a study of beta chain features in type 1 diabetes. As every portion of the isolated RNA was reverse transcribed, the sequencing read expressed TCRB transcripts. TCRdb's copy holds only in-frame clones and misses some; the assay was immunoSEQ multiplex PCR. Of approximately 340,000 clones listed, about 15% were seen once; the top ten hold under 0.02%. The specimen sequenced was naive CD4+ T cells from blood. These receptors came from a woman between 18 and 29 years old in good health.

The V and J genes are TRBV7-9 and TRBJ2-7; the match to TRBD2 covers 9 bases. Trimming took 5 bases from V and 0 from J; bases not matched to a gene: 8. The germline V gene has CDR1 SEHNR and CDR2 FQNEAQ (reference sequence). This CDR3 contains 16 residues. CDR3 loop: CASSAPGLAASYEQYF. The DNA of the CDR3 is TGTGCCAGCAGCGCTCCGGGACTAGCAGCCTCCTACGAGCAGTACTTC.

The table lists this clone with a few counts. This rearrangement joins TRBV29-1 to TRBJ1-1; maybe TRBD1 (5 bases). The V end was cut by 6 bases, the J end by 6 bases, with 14 bases between. Germline-derived CDR1 and CDR2 are SQVTM and ANQGSEA. The CDR3 extends over 12 amino acids. The chain's CDR3 is CSVTGGGAEAFF. The DNA for the CDR3 is TGCAGCGTCACGGGTGGGGGGGCTGAAGCTTTCTTT.

The genes are TRBV4-3 and TRBJ2-3, with a weak D call TRBD2 (5 bases). V lost 0 bases and J 1 base, leaving 11 bases between the germline ends. Germline V gives CDR1 LGHNA, CDR2 YSLEER. This CDR3 spans 16 amino acids. The CDR3: CASSQEWSGGTDTQYF. Here the CDR3 DNA reads TGCGCCAGCAGCCAAGAATGGTCCGGGGGCACAGATACGCAGTATTTT.

This clone was recorded a few times. J is TRBJ1-5 and V is TRBV9, with a tentative D call TRBD1 (6 bases). The CDR3 spans 14 residues. V lost 4 bases and J lost 0, with 8 bases in between. Germline CDR1 reads SGDLS; CDR2 reads YYNGEE. The CDR3 reads CASSHRDSNQPQHF. The CDR3 DNA reads as TGTGCCAGCAGCCACAGGGATAGCAATCAGCCCCAGCATTTT.

The chain uses TRBV7-8 and TRBJ2-5; D ambiguous. Trimming took 8 bases from V and 5 from J, leaving 15 bases between them. CDR1 and CDR2 from the germline V gene are SGHVS and FQNEAQ. The CDR3 length is 13 residues. CDR3 region: CASVRSVTETQYF. The CDR3 bases are TGTGCCAGCGTCCGATCAGTCACGGAGACCCAGTACTTC.

This rearrangement joins TRBV9 to TRBJ1-5, with 9 nucleotides matching TRBD1. The CDR3 sequence is 15 residues long. The germline V gene has CDR1 SGDLS and CDR2 YYNGEE. J lost 6 bases, V lost 7 bases, and 11 bases had no gene match. The CDR3 DNA reads as TGTGCCAGCGCAGACCCGGACAGGGGTACTCAGCCCCAGCATTTT. This gives the protein CASADPDRGTQPQHF.

The chain uses TRBV29-1 and TRBJ1-3, with 9 positions matching TRBD1. Trimming cost V 2 bases and J 2 bases; bases outside gene matches: 4. The CDR3 runs 15 residues. Germline CDR1 SQVTM, CDR2 ANQGSEA. CDR3 residues: CSVEWDREPGNTIYF. CDR3 sequence (DNA): TGCAGCGTTGAATGGGACAGGGAACCTGGAAACACCATATATTTT.

The chain links TRBV6-5 to TRBJ2-1, with TRBD1 matching over 9 bases. The CDR3 covers 13 residues. Germline lookup yields CDR1 MNHEY and CDR2 SVGAGI. The V segment lost 3 bases and the J segment 15 bases; nucleotides outside the gene matches: 9. CDR3 nucleotides: TGTGCCAGCAGTTATATCGCGGGACAGGGACGGTTCTTC. As protein: CASSYIAGQGRFF.

The chain employs TRBV18 and TRBJ2-1; 11 bases align to TRBD2. With V trimmed by 0 bases and J by 4 bases, 5 bases remained unmatched. CDR3 length: 17 amino acids. Germline V gene lookup returns CDR1 KGHSH and CDR2 LQKENI. This CDR3 is CASSPPTSGELYNEQFF. The CDR3 DNA follows: TGTGCCAGCTCACCACCGACTAGCGGGGAGCTTTACAATGAGCAGTTCTTC.

This clone has only a few counts. The chain carries TRBV6-1 and TRBJ2-7, with 8 bases matching TRBD1. Germline V lookup: CDR1 MNHNS, CDR2 SASEGT. The CDR3 runs 13 residues. V lost 8 bases, J lost 6 bases, and 9 bases stayed unmatched. The CDR3 protein is CASGGQGVSEQYF. CDR3 bases: TGTGCCAGCGGAGGACAGGGCGTAAGCGAGCAGTACTTC.

This chain links TRBV6-1 with TRBJ2-3; D gene unclear. Germline V CDR1 and CDR2: MNHNS, SASEGT. This CDR3 spans 15 amino acids. Trimming took 2 bases from V and 0 from J, leaving 9 bases between them. The chain's CDR3 is CASSERPTSTDTQYF. The CDR3 coding sequence is TGTGCCAGCAGTGAACGGCCGACTAGCACAGATACGCAGTATTTT.

V and J are TRBV12-5 and TRBJ2-7, with 11 bases that match TRBD2. The CDR3 is made up of 14 amino acids. Germline assignment: CDR1 LGHNT and CDR2 FRNRAP. V shed 7 bases, J shed 1 base, and the junction held 3 bases outside the gene matches. DNA of the CDR3: TGTGCTAGTGCCCTAGCGGGAGGATCCTACGAGCAGTACTTC. It codes for CASALAGGSYEQYF.

This clone was seen more than once but under ten times. This CDR3 reads CARKDRDNQPQHF. The CDR3 region has the DNA TGCGCCCGAAAAGACAGAGACAATCAGCCCCAGCATTTT. The V gene is TRBV23-1, the J gene TRBJ1-5; D perhaps matches TRBD1 (5 bases). TRBV23-1 is treated as an ORF (open reading frame) with a function not yet certain. This CDR3 is 13 amino acids long. V gave up 11 bases and J gave up 3 bases, with 14 bases separating them.

In its sample, this clone was seen a few times. The CDR3 region has the DNA TGTGCCAGCAGTTTACCTCATCAGCCCCAGCATTTT. It is translated as CASSLPHQPQHF. This sequence joins TRBV28 and TRBJ1-5; D is uncertain. The V gene's germline CDR1 is MDHEN and CDR2 SYDVKM. The germline V and J ends were trimmed by 2 bases and 5 bases, with 4 bases remaining between them. The CDR3 covers 12 residues.

This clone occurred a few times. The CDR3 DNA reads TGTGCCAGCAGCTCCCGACTAGCGGGAAGCACAGATACGCAGTATTTT. Protein sequence: CASSSRLAGSTDTQYF. The chain combines TRBV5-4 with TRBJ2-3; TRBD2 matches at 11 bases. The CDR3 runs 16 residues. With 3 bases clipped from V and 0 bases from J, the junction kept 3 bases outside the gene matches. CDR1 SGHNT and CDR2 YYREEE come from the germline V gene (reference sequence).

This clone was found a few times. The V and J genes are TRBV29-1 and TRBJ2-7, with TRBD1 identical over 11 bases. Germline trimming cut 7 bases from V and 4 bases from J; bases unmatched to any gene: 6. This CDR3 is 13 amino acids long. Germline loops: CDR1 SQVTM, CDR2 ANQGSEA. The DNA of the CDR3 is TGCAGCGCTGTCGGGACAGGGGGTTACGAGCAGTACTTC. Translation gives CSAVGTGGYEQYF.

This rearrangement joins TRBV28 to TRBJ2-7; possible D gene TRBD2, 6 bases. This CDR3 is built from 14 residues. V lost 5 bases and J 5 bases, leaving 16 bases between the germline ends. The germline V gene has CDR1 MDHEN and CDR2 SYDVKM. Written as DNA, the CDR3 is TGTGCCAGCAGTCCGAATGGACTATCCCACGAGCAGTACTTC. It translates to CASSPNGLSHEQYF.

J is TRBJ1-5 and V is TRBV7-2, with D possibly TRBD1 on 6 matching bases. Per the germline V gene, CDR1 is SGHTA and CDR2 is FQGNSA. V lost 4 bases, J lost 6 bases, and 16 bases lay in between. CDR3 length: 15 residues. The CDR3 here is CASSSAGAWSQPQHF. Written as DNA, the CDR3 is TGTGCCAGCAGCTCTGCGGGGGCATGGAGTCAGCCCCAGCATTTT.